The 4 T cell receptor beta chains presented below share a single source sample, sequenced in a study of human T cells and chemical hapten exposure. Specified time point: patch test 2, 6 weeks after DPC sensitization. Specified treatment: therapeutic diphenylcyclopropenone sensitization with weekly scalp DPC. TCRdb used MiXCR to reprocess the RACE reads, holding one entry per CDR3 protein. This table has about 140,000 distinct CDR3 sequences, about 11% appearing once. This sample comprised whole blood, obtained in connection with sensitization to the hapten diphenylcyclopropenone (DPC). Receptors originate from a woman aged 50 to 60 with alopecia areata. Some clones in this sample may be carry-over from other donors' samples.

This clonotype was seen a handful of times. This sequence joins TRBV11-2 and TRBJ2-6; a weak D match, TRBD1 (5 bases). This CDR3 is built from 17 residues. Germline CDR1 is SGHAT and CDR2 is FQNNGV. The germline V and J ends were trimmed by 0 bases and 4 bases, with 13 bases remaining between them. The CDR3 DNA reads TGTGCCAGCAGCTTAGATCAAAGGGGTGGCGGGGCCAACGTCCTGACTTTC. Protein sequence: CASSLDQRGGGANVLTF. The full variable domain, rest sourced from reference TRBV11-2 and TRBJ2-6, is EAGVAQSPRYKIIEKRQSVAFWCNPISGHATLYWYQQILGQGPKLLIQFQNNGVVDDSQLPKDRFSAERLKGVDSTLKIQPAKLEDSAVYLCASSLDQRGGGANVLTFGAGSRLTVL.

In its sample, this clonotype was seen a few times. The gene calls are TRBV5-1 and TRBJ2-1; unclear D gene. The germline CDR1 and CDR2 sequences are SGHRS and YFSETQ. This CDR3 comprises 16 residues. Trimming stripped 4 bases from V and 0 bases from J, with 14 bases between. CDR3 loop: CASSLLERISYNEQFF. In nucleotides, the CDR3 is TGCGCCAGCAGCCTGCTGGAGAGAATCTCCTACAATGAGCAGTTCTTC. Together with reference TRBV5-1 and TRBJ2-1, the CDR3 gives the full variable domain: KAGVTQTPRYLIKTRGQQVTLSCSPISGHRSVSWYQQTPGQGLQFLFEYFSETQRNKGNFPGRFSGRQFSNSRSEMNVSTLELGDSALYLCASSLLERISYNEQFFGPGTRLTVL.

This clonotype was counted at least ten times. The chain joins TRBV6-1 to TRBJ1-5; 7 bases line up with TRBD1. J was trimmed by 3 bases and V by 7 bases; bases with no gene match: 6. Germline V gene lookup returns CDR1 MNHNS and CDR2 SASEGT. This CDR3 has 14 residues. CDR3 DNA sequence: TGTGCCAGCACCAGGGGGGTCGACAATCAGCCCCAGCATTTT. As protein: CASTRGVDNQPQHF.

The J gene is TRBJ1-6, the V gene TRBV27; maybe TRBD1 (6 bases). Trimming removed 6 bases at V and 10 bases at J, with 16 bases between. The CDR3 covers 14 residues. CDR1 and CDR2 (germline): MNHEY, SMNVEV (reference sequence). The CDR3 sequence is CASSYRERESPLHF. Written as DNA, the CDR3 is TGTGCCAGCAGCTACAGGGAAAGGGAATCACCCCTCCACTTT.